This TCR beta chain was captured by sequencing in a study of cytomegalovirus exposure and HLA in healthy donors. The overall study: It was reported in a later analysis that the roughly 120 validation repertoires used the same platform as the 500 to 700 first-cohort repertoires.

The V end lost 4 bases, the J end lost 0 bases, and 13 bases lay between the germline ends. From germline, CDR1 is MDHEN and CDR2 SYDVKM. There are 16 residues in the CDR3. Clones were read by immunoSEQ multiplex PCR, and TCRdb kept only the in-frame ones, dropping some. The table has roughly 100,000 clones, around 84% seen once. V usage is TRBV28 and J usage is TRBJ1-5; a weak D match, TRBD1 (5 bases). Sequenced input: PBMCs. The clonotype comes from a man younger than 35 in good health and CMV-seropositive. The CDR3 DNA reads TGTGCCAGCAGTTCATCCGGGGGATATAGCAATCAGCCCCAGCATTTT. Protein product: CASSSSGGYSNQPQHF.